The entry below describes one TCR beta chain. What it binds is not known. The data were produced by immunoSEQ multiplex PCR, yet TCRdb's version contains in-frame clones alone and is incomplete. The sample consists of some 25,000 clones, about 86% of them appearing once. This sample was included in a study of PD-1 blockade in classical Hodgkin lymphoma. Study results and caveats: Complete responders matched newly diagnosed patients in baseline diversity.

With no exception, relapse followed autologous stem cell transplantation in all patients, and brentuximab vedotin exposure varied. Thawed PBMCs were subjected to magnetic negative selection, which yielded isolated CD8+ T cells. Trimming cost V 5 bases and J 2 bases, with 18 bases left between them. The CDR3 contains 17 residues. Per the germline V gene, CDR1 is SEHNR and CDR2 is FQNEAQ (reference sequence). V usage is TRBV7-9 and J usage is TRBJ2-2; perhaps TRBD1 as D (6 bases). The clonotype was recovered from a human donor with classical Hodgkin lymphoma. Material: CD8+ T cells from blood, obtained at baseline. The CDR3 loop reads CASSAPLRGSNTGELFF. CDR3 bases: TGTGCCAGCAGCGCCCCACTCAGGGGCTCAAACACCGGGGAGCTGTTTTTT.